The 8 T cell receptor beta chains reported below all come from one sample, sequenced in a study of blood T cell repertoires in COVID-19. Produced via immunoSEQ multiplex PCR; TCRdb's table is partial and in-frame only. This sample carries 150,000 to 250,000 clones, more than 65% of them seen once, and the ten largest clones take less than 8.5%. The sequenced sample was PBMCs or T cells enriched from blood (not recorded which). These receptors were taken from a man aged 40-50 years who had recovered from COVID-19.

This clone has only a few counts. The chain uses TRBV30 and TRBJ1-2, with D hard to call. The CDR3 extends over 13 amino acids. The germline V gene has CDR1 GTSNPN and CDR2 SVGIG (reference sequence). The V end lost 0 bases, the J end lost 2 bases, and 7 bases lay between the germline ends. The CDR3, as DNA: TGTGCCTGGAGTGTGGAGAGAAACTATGGCTACACCTTC. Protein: CAWSVERNYGYTF.

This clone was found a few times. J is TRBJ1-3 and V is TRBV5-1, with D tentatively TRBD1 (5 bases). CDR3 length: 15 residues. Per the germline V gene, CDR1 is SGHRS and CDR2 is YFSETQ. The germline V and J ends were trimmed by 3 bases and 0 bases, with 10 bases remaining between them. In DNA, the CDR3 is TGCGCCAGCAGCTACAACGGGGGCTCTGGAAACACCATATATTTT. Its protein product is CASSYNGGSGNTIYF.

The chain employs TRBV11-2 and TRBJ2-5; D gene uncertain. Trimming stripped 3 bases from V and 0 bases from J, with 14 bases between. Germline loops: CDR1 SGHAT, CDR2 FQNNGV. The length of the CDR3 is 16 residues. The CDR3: CASSFRFSPYQETQYF. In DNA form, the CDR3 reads TGTGCCAGCAGCTTCCGGTTTAGCCCCTACCAAGAGACCCAGTACTTC.

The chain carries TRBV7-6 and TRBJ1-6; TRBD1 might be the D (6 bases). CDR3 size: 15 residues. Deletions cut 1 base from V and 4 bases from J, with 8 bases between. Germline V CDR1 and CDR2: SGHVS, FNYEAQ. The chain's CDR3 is CASSLGTVYNSPLHF. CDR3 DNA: TGTGCCAGCAGCTTAGGGACAGTGTATAATTCACCCCTCCACTTT.

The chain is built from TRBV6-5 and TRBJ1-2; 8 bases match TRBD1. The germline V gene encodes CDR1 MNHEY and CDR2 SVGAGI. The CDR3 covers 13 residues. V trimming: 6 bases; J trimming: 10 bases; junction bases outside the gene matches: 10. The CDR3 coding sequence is TGTGCCAGCAGAACGACAGGGGTTGAGCACTACACCTTC. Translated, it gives CASRTTGVEHYTF.

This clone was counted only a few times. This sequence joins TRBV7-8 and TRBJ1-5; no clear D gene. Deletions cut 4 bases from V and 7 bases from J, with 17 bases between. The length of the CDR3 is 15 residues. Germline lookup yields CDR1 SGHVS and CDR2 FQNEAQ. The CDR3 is CASSSGHPSGQPQHF. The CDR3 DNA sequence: TGTGCCAGCAGCTCGGGCCATCCTAGCGGGCAGCCCCAGCATTTT. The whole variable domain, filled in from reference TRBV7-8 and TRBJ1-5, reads GAGVSQSPRYKVAKRGQDVALRCDPISGHVSLFWYQQALGQGPEFLTYFQNEAQLDKSGLPSDRFFAERPEGSVSTLKIQRTQQEDSAVYLCASSSGHPSGQPQHFGDGTRLSIL.

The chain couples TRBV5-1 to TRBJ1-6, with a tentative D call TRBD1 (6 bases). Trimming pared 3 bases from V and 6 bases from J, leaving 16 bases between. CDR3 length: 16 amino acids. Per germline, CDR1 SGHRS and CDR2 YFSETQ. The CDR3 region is CASSYGGLNSNSPLHF. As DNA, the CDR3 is TGCGCCAGCAGCTACGGGGGGCTCAACAGTAATTCACCCCTCCACTTT.

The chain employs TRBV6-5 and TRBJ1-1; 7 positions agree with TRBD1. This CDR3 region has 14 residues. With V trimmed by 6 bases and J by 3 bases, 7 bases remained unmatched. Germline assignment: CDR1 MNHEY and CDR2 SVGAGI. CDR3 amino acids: CASRPQGRYTEAFF. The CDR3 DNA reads TGTGCCAGCAGGCCACAGGGGAGGTACACTGAAGCTTTCTTT.